Reported below is one T cell receptor (beta chain). Antigen specificity is unknown. This entry comes from a study of cytomegalovirus exposure and HLA in healthy donors. Overall study results and limits: Donors belonging to an Asian-associated ancestry cluster reportedly showed fewer N-insertions in productive TCRs than the approximately 640-donor mean, according to what a later analysis found.

With 60 Vbeta and 13 Jbeta primers, the PCR was carried out. The table came from immunoSEQ multiplex PCR; TCRdb's copy has only in-frame clones and leaves some out. The repertoire holds approximately 120,000 clones, over 9.5% seen once, with about 4.6% in the top ten. Looked up from germline, CDR1 is MNHNS and CDR2 is SASEGT. The germline V and J ends were trimmed by 5 bases and 5 bases, with 16 bases remaining between them. The CDR3 spans 15 residues. Sequences were obtained from PBMCs. The TCR originated in a woman aged 18-29 years in good health and CMV-seropositive. The rearrangement links TRBV6-1 to TRBJ1-5; D possibly corresponds to TRBD1 (5 bases). The CDR3 loop is CASSFLQGSHQPQHF. CDR3 bases: TGTGCCAGCAGTTTCCTCCAGGGAAGTCATCAGCCCCAGCATTTT.